The 26 T cell receptor beta chains below were found in one sample sequenced in a study of T cells in Graves' hyperthyroidism and ophthalmopathy. There were TCR beta CDR3 regions amplified from RNA transcripts. First-round RT-PCR of the TCR CDR3 relied on the HTBI primer set. From the multiplex PCR reads, TCRdb called clonotypes with MiXCR, one entry per CDR3 protein. The sample has about 640,000 distinct CDR3 sequences, less than 25% seen once; the top ten hold 34%. The sample taken for sequencing was blood. The receptors come from a man in his thirties or forties with Graves' ophthalmopathy.

This chain connects TRBV9 to TRBJ1-2; D not resolved. The ends were cut back, 4 bases at V and 0 bases at J, with 16 bases in the middle. There are 16 residues in the CDR3. Germline CDR1 and CDR2: SGDLS and YYNGEE. Here the CDR3 reads CASSHSSGEANYGYTF. Written as DNA, the CDR3 is TGTGCCAGCAGCCACTCTAGCGGGGAGGCTAACTATGGCTACACCTTC.

Remarks on this clonotype: The final CDR3 position lacks the conserved phenylalanine or tryptophan, pointing to a likely read error. The gene calls are TRBV30 and TRBJ1-5; a possible D gene is TRBD1 (5 bases). Trimming shortened V by 1 base and J by 5 bases, and 15 bases separated the two germline ends. The CDR3 sequence is 15 residues long. In germline, CDR1 is GTSNPN, CDR2 SVGIG (reference sequence). CDR3 sequence: CAWSAGTRSDQPQHL. CDR3 in DNA: TGTGCCTGGAGTGCGGGGACTAGGAGCGATCAGCCCCAGCATCTT.

The chain has TRBV24-1 and TRBJ2-1; TRBD2 agrees at 7 bases. V lost 10 bases, J lost 1 base, and 3 bases stayed unmatched. Germline CDR1 KGHDR, CDR2 SFDVKD. The CDR3 has 13 residues. The CDR3 spells CATGAGSYNEQFF. The CDR3 bases are TGTGCCACTGGAGCGGGGTCCTACAATGAGCAGTTCTTC.

The V call is TRBV5-1, the J call TRBJ2-1; D unresolved. The CDR3 covers 14 residues. Germline V gene sequence: CDR1 SGHRS, CDR2 YFSETQ. Trimming pared 0 bases from V and 7 bases from J, leaving 11 bases between. CDR3 amino acids: CASSLAGEVNEQFF. The CDR3 DNA is TGCGCCAGCAGCTTGGCGGGCGAGGTTAATGAGCAGTTCTTC.

The chain's CDR3 is CASSQGPAVYEQYF. CDR3 bases: TGTGCCAGCAGCCAAGGGCCAGCCGTATACGAGCAGTACTTC. The V gene is TRBV6-1, the J gene TRBJ2-7; D unresolved. V was cut by 6 bases and J by 4 bases, with 16 bases left in between. Germline CDR1 reads MNHNS; CDR2 reads SASEGT. CDR3 length: 14 amino acids.

This clonotype has ten or more counts. The CDR3 bases are TGTGCCAGCTCAGCCCGGACAACTAATGAAAAACTGTTTTTT. Amino acid sequence: CASSARTTNEKLFF. The chain joins TRBV18 to TRBJ1-4, with D uncertain. V lost 5 bases and J 0 bases, leaving 7 bases between the germline ends. The CDR3 runs to 14 residues. From germline, CDR1 is KGHSH and CDR2 LQKENI.

The V call is TRBV6-2 or TRBV6-3, the J call TRBJ2-3, with 8 bases aligning to TRBD2. Germline V CDR1 and CDR2: MNHEY, SVGEGT. V was clipped by 6 bases and J by 4 bases; unmatched bases: 21. This CDR3 comprises 19 residues. The CDR3 DNA reads TGTGCCAGCAGCCACGGACTTATAGCGGGGAGAGTGGGAGCAGATACGCAGTATTTT. Translation: CASSHGLIAGRVGADTQYF.

This chain joins TRBV7-9 and TRBJ2-1, with TRBD1 matching 8 bases. With 8 bases clipped from V and 5 bases from J, the junction kept 5 bases outside the gene matches. Germline V gives CDR1 SEHNR, CDR2 FQNEAQ (reference sequence). CDR3 length: 13 amino acids. The CDR3, as DNA: TGTGCCAGCGGAGGACAGGGAAACAATGAGCAGTTCTTC. Its translation is CASGGQGNNEQFF. Full variable domain (rest looked up from reference TRBV7-9 and TRBJ2-1): DTGVSQNPRHKITKRGQNVTFRCDPISEHNRLYWYRQTLGQGPEFLTYFQNEAQLEKSRLLSDRFSAERPKGSFSTLEIQRTEQGDSAMYLCASGGQGNNEQFFGPGTRLTVL.

The table lists this clonotype with a few counts. The J gene is TRBJ2-1, the V gene TRBV28; TRBD2 matches 10 bases. V was pared by 8 bases and J by 7 bases, with 5 bases of the junction left unmatched. Germline CDR1 reads MDHEN; CDR2 reads SYDVKM. The CDR3 sequence is 13 residues long. The CDR3 DNA reads as TGTGCCAGCGGGGGACTAGCGAAGAATGAGCAGTTCTTC. It yields the protein CASGGLAKNEQFF.

The rearrangement joins TRBV5-5 to TRBJ2-1, with D tentatively TRBD2 (6 bases). The CDR3 has 14 residues. Looked up from germline, CDR1 is SGHKS and CDR2 is YYEKEE (reference sequence). The ends were cut back, 5 bases at V and 8 bases at J, with 17 bases in the middle. In DNA, the CDR3 is TGTGCCAGCAGTCCCGGGACTCGAGATTATGAGCAGTTCTTC. Translating gives CASSPGTRDYEQFF.

The genes are TRBV30 and TRBJ2-7, with D unclear. CDR1 is GTSNPN, CDR2 SVGIG, per germline (reference sequence). The CDR3 length is 15 residues. Trimming took 0 bases from V and 3 from J, leaving 15 bases between them. CDR3 nucleotides: TGTGCCTGGAGTGTACGGAGATCTTCCTACTACGAGCAGTACTTC. It codes for CAWSVRRSSYYEQYF.

A few counts support this clonotype. The V and J genes are TRBV7-6 and TRBJ2-7; D gene ambiguous. Germline CDR1 and CDR2: SGHVS and FNYEAQ. The germline V and J ends were trimmed by 1 base and 0 bases, with 10 bases remaining between them. The CDR3 has 15 amino acids. The CDR3 is CASSLEEGFSYEQYF. In DNA, the CDR3 is TGTGCCAGCAGCTTAGAGGAAGGTTTCTCCTACGAGCAGTACTTC.

This clonotype was seen more than once but under ten times. The chain uses TRBV6-1 and TRBJ2-1; 7 bases line up with TRBD2. Germline V lookup: CDR1 MNHNS, CDR2 SASEGT. The CDR3 is made up of 15 amino acids. J gave up 6 bases and V 4 bases, and 9 bases lay outside the gene matches. The CDR3 DNA is TGTGCCAGCAGTGTTAGCGGGCTAAGGGTCAATGAGCAGTTCTTC. Translation: CASSVSGLRVNEQFF.

This clonotype has at least ten counts. V gene TRBV4-2 combines with J gene TRBJ2-7; 7 bases agree with TRBD2. V lost 1 base to trimming and J lost 0 bases; unmatched junction nucleotides: 0. The CDR3 contains 14 residues. The germline gives CDR1 LGHNA, CDR2 YNFKEQ. The CDR3 reads CASSQGGSSYEQYF. CDR3 sequence (DNA): TGTGCCAGCAGCCAAGGCGGGAGCTCCTACGAGCAGTACTTC.

Ten or more counts support this clonotype. J is TRBJ2-3 and V is TRBV2; 11 bases fit TRBD2. V was pared by 9 bases and J by 5 bases, with 7 bases of the junction left unmatched. Germline V CDR1 and CDR2: SNHLY, FYNNEI. The CDR3 is 14 amino acids. As DNA, the CDR3 is TGTGCCAGTCGACTAGCGGGAACTCGAGATACGCAGTATTTT. Amino acid sequence: CASRLAGTRDTQYF. Complete variable domain (other parts from reference TRBV2 and TRBJ2-3): EPEVTQTPSHQVTQMGQEVILRCVPISNHLYFYWYRQILGQKVEFLVSFYNNEISEKSEIFDDQFSVERPDGSNFTLKIRSTKLEDSAMYFCASRLAGTRDTQYFGPGTRLTVL.

This clonotype occurred a few times. The V gene is TRBV19, the J gene TRBJ2-7; D perhaps matches TRBD1 (6 bases). The CDR3 consists of 15 residues. The germline V gene has CDR1 LNHDA and CDR2 SQIVND (reference sequence). V was pared by 1 base and J by 4 bases, with 14 bases between. CDR3 in amino acids: CASSIVATGMYEQYF. The CDR3 DNA is TGTGCCAGTAGTATAGTTGCAACAGGGATGTACGAGCAGTACTTC.

The chain uses TRBV10-2 and TRBJ1-5; 9 bases fit TRBD1. The V gene's germline CDR1 is WSHSY and CDR2 SAAADI. The CDR3 consists of 16 residues. V trimming: 2 bases; J trimming: 5 bases; junction bases outside the gene matches: 7. The CDR3 region is CASSEVWTGDDQPQHF. Here the CDR3 DNA reads TGCGCCAGCAGTGAGGTCTGGACAGGGGATGATCAGCCCCAGCATTTT.

This chain joins TRBV28 and TRBJ1-2; the D gene is possibly TRBD1 (5 bases). The CDR3 length is 11 residues. The germline V gene has CDR1 MDHEN and CDR2 SYDVKM. Trimming pared 6 bases from V and 5 bases from J, leaving 7 bases between. The CDR3 loop reads CASRDKYGYTF. In DNA, the CDR3 is TGTGCCAGCAGGGACAAATATGGCTACACCTTC.

This clonotype was seen only a few times. This sequence joins TRBV28 and TRBJ1-6; no firm D call. With 5 bases removed from V and 9 bases from J, the gap between germline ends came to 8 bases. CDR3 length: 12 amino acids. Per germline, CDR1 MDHEN and CDR2 SYDVKM. CDR3 nucleotides: TGTGCCAGCAGTAAGGATAGTTCACCCCTCCACTTT. It translates to CASSKDSSPLHF.

This clonotype was found a few times. The V call is TRBV7-8, the J call TRBJ2-3, with D possibly matching TRBD1 (7 bases). This CDR3 is built from 21 residues. The V and J ends lost 0 bases and 7 bases respectively, with 32 bases between them. Per germline, CDR1 SGHVS and CDR2 FQNEAQ. The CDR3 loop is CASSLAFELVTVAEGAYTQYF. The CDR3 nucleotides read TGTGCCAGCAGCTTAGCGTTCGAACTGGTGACAGTAGCGGAGGGGGCTTATACGCAGTATTTT. Complete variable domain (other parts from reference TRBV7-8 and TRBJ2-3): GAGVSQSPRYKVAKRGQDVALRCDPISGHVSLFWYQQALGQGPEFLTYFQNEAQLDKSGLPSDRFFAERPEGSVSTLKIQRTQQEDSAVYLCASSLAFELVTVAEGAYTQYFGPGTRLTVL.

J is TRBJ1-1 and V is TRBV5-1; D uncertain. The CDR3 is 14 amino acids. Germline V gives CDR1 SGHRS, CDR2 YFSETQ. V lost 0 bases to trimming and J lost 1 base, with 7 bases between them. The CDR3 DNA is TGCGCCAGCAGCTTGGAAGCATCGAACACTGAAGCTTTCTTT. It codes for CASSLEASNTEAFF.

The chain has TRBV18 and TRBJ1-2, with 7 bases fitting TRBD1. The trim removed 0 bases at V and 4 bases at J, leaving 5 bases unmatched. CDR1 is KGHSH and CDR2 is LQKENI in the germline V gene. The CDR3 has 15 residues. The CDR3 loop is CASSPPGRGTYGYTF. The CDR3 nucleotides read TGTGCCAGCTCACCACCGGGCAGGGGGACCTATGGCTACACCTTC.

The chain couples TRBV27 to TRBJ2-3; 7 bases are shared with TRBD1. The CDR3 consists of 15 residues. Losses at the gene ends were 4 bases for V and 0 bases for J; bases not matched to a gene: 4. Per the germline V gene, CDR1 is MNHEY and CDR2 is SMNVEV (reference sequence). For the CDR3, the DNA is TGTGCCAGCAGTTCAGGACAGGTTAGCACAGATACGCAGTATTTT. Amino acid sequence: CASSSGQVSTDTQYF.

In this sample, this clonotype turned up many times. The chain links TRBV6-2 or TRBV6-3 to TRBJ2-7; no clear D. CDR3 length equals 18 residues. Trimming stripped 4 bases from V and 2 bases from J, with 24 bases between. Germline V CDR1 and CDR2: MNHEY, SVGEGT. CDR3 sequence reads: CASSWTKDGPTFPYEQYF. Written as DNA, the CDR3 is TGTGCCAGCAGTTGGACGAAGGACGGACCGACCTTCCCCTACGAGCAGTACTTC.

This clonotype was recorded a few times. The chain carries TRBV10-3 and TRBJ2-1, with 11 nucleotides matching TRBD2. The ends lost 0 bases at V and 8 bases at J; junction bases unmatched: 3. The CDR3 length is 15 residues. CDR1 is ENHRY, CDR2 SYGVKD, per germline. Here the CDR3 DNA reads TGTGCCATCAGTGAGTCCTTAGCGGGAGGGCATGAGCAGTTCTTC. Residues: CAISESLAGGHEQFF.

This chain connects TRBV28 to TRBJ2-3; TRBD2 aligns across 11 bases. The CDR3 contains 15 residues. The trim removed 6 bases at V and 9 bases at J, leaving 11 bases unmatched. In germline, CDR1 is MDHEN, CDR2 SYDVKM. The CDR3 region is CASSPSLAGARTQYF. DNA of the CDR3: TGTGCCAGCAGCCCGTCACTAGCGGGAGCCAGGACGCAGTATTTT.